The 21 T cell receptor beta chains listed next were all sequenced from one sample in a study of blood T cell repertoires in COVID-19. The assay was immunoSEQ multiplex PCR, and TCRdb's table has in-frame clones only and misses some. The sample lists roughly 300,000 clones; approximately 92% were seen once. Sequencing used PBMCs or T cells enriched from blood (not recorded which). The source of these receptors is a woman in her twenties or thirties who had recovered from COVID-19.

The sample holds one count of this clone. As DNA, the CDR3 is TGTGCCAGCACAACGAACCGGGACAGTTACAATGAGCAGTTCTTC. Its translation: CASTTNRDSYNEQFF. The chain couples TRBV18 to TRBJ2-1; 7 bases agree with TRBD1. The germline gives CDR1 KGHSH, CDR2 LQKENI. This CDR3 contains 15 residues. V was pared by 8 bases and J by 4 bases, with 11 bases of the junction left unmatched.

This sequence joins TRBV6-2 or TRBV6-3 and TRBJ2-7; D call uncertain. Deletions cut 6 bases from V and 4 bases from J, with 16 bases between. Germline values: CDR1 MNHEY, CDR2 SVGEGT. CDR3 length equals 14 residues. This CDR3 reads CASSHFLTPYEQYF. The CDR3 region has the DNA TGTGCCAGCAGCCATTTTTTGACTCCGTACGAGCAGTACTTC.

V gene TRBV5-3 combines with J gene TRBJ1-3; no definite D call. TRBV5-3 belongs to the ORF category, with a function that is uncertain. There are 15 residues in the CDR3. Between the trimmed V and J ends, which lost 7 bases and 0 bases, there was a span of 14 bases. The CDR3 is CARLDRDRSGNTIYF. In nucleotides, the CDR3 is TGTGCCAGATTAGACCGGGATCGCTCTGGAAACACCATATATTTT.

The chain carries TRBV6-6 and TRBJ1-4; tentative D call: TRBD1 (5 bases). CDR1 and CDR2 (germline): MNHNY, SVGAGI (reference sequence). CDR3 length: 14 residues. Trimming removed 6 bases from V and 8 bases from J, with 16 bases in between. The DNA for the CDR3 is TGTGCCAGCAGCCGCGGCAATGGGGGGGAAAAACTGTTTTTT. It is translated as CASSRGNGGEKLFF.

The V call is TRBV7-8, the J call TRBJ1-1, with D perhaps TRBD1 (6 bases). CDR3 length: 13 amino acids. V was trimmed by 6 bases and J by 7 bases, leaving 15 bases between them. Germline lookup yields CDR1 SGHVS and CDR2 FQNEAQ. The CDR3 sequence is CASSPREGGEAFF. DNA of the CDR3: TGTGCCAGCAGTCCACGAGAAGGGGGTGAAGCTTTCTTT.

In this sample, this clone turned up once. The genes are TRBV4-3 and TRBJ1-2; tentatively, D is TRBD1 (6 bases). The V gene's germline CDR1 is LGHNA and CDR2 YSLEER. The CDR3 is 15 amino acids. V was cut by 1 base and J by 3 bases, with 12 bases left in between. CDR3 in amino acids: CASSQVWGLDYGYTF. The DNA for the CDR3 is TGCGCCAGCAGCCAAGTTTGGGGGCTTGACTATGGCTACACCTTC.

The rearrangement uses TRBV19 and TRBJ2-7, with 12 nucleotides matching TRBD2. CDR3 length: 16 residues. V lost 3 bases and J lost 2; bases outside the gene matches: 5. Germline V gene lookup returns CDR1 LNHDA and CDR2 SQIVND (reference sequence). The CDR3 DNA follows: TGTGCCAGTAGTATGACTAGCGGGGGCAGGGCCTACGAGCAGTACTTC. Its translation is CASSMTSGGRAYEQYF. Full variable domain (missing parts from reference TRBV19 and TRBJ2-7): DGGITQSPKYLFRKEGQNVTLSCEQNLNHDAMYWYRQDPGQGLRLIYYSQIVNDFQKGDIAEGYSVSREKKESFPLTVTSAQKNPTAFYLCASSMTSGGRAYEQYFGPGTRLTVT.

This clone turned up a few times. The genes are TRBV2 and TRBJ1-2; 9 bases match TRBD1. This CDR3 has 17 residues. The V segment lost 6 bases and the J segment 6 bases; nucleotides outside the gene matches: 17. Germline V gives CDR1 SNHLY, CDR2 FYNNEI. CDR3 loop: CASSEQPTGGEDHGYTF. CDR3 nucleotides: TGTGCCAGCAGCGAGCAACCGACAGGGGGGGAGGACCATGGCTACACCTTC.

The rearrangement uses TRBV7-2 and TRBJ2-3; 9 bases are a match to TRBD2. V gave up 1 base and J gave up 2 bases; unmatched junction bases: 10. The germline gives CDR1 SGHTA, CDR2 FQGNSA. The CDR3 loop spans 18 amino acids. CDR3: CASSLVVAGGRPTDTQYF. In DNA form, the CDR3 reads TGTGCCAGCAGCTTAGTCGTGGCGGGAGGGAGGCCCACAGATACGCAGTATTTT.

The CDR3 sequence is CASSYARANEQFF. CDR3 in DNA: TGTGCCAGCAGCTATGCCAGGGCTAATGAGCAGTTCTTC. The chain employs TRBV5-4 and TRBJ2-1; D is perhaps TRBD1 (5 bases). CDR1 is SGHNT, CDR2 YYREEE, per germline (reference sequence). Trimming cost V 3 bases and J 7 bases, with 11 bases left between them. The CDR3 sequence is 13 residues long.

This sequence joins TRBV4-2 and TRBJ1-3, with a weak D call TRBD1 (5 bases). The V end was cut by 1 base, the J end by 3 bases, with 10 bases between. Germline values: CDR1 LGHNA, CDR2 YNFKEQ. The CDR3 consists of 15 residues. CDR3 DNA sequence: TGTGCCAGCAGCCAAGGGCAGGGAAGTGGAAACACCATATATTTT. Its protein product is CASSQGQGSGNTIYF.

This clone showed up just once. J is TRBJ1-2 and V is TRBV19, with TRBD1 identical over 9 bases. Germline values: CDR1 LNHDA, CDR2 SQIVND (reference sequence). J lost 6 bases, V lost 3 bases, and 5 bases had no gene match. The CDR3 runs to 14 residues. The CDR3 bases are TGTGCCAGTAGTATCACAGGGGGCGATCATGGCTACACCTTC. Encoded protein: CASSITGGDHGYTF.

The V call is TRBV11-3, the J call TRBJ2-1, with 12 nucleotides matching TRBD2. The junction had 5 bases not matched to a gene; V was cut back by 5 bases and J by 6 bases. Germline CDR1 and CDR2: SGHNT and YENEEA. This CDR3 has 15 amino acids. The CDR3 protein is CASSTASGGGNEQFF. The CDR3 DNA reads as TGTGCCAGCAGCACAGCTAGCGGGGGGGGCAATGAGCAGTTCTTC. Combining the CDR3 with reference TRBV11-3 and TRBJ2-1 gives the whole variable domain EAGVVQSPRYKIIEKKQPVAFWCNPISGHNTLYWYLQNLGQGPELLIRYENEEAVDDSQLPKDRFSAERLKGVDSTLKIQPAELGDSAVYLCASSTASGGGNEQFFGPGTRLTVL.

The V gene is TRBV7-9, the J gene TRBJ1-1; unclear D gene. Germline V gene lookup returns CDR1 SEHNR and CDR2 FQNEAQ (reference sequence). The CDR3 contains 14 residues. Trimming shortened V by 4 bases and J by 4 bases, and 13 bases separated the two germline ends. CDR3 protein: CASSSSGLVTEAFF. The CDR3 DNA reads as TGTGCCAGCAGCTCATCGGGTTTGGTCACTGAAGCTTTCTTT.

The chain employs TRBV5-3 and TRBJ1-1; tentatively, D is TRBD1 (5 bases). TRBV5-3 is sorted into the ORF group, with uncertain function. V shed 4 bases and J shed 4 bases, with 14 bases lying between them. This CDR3 region has 14 residues. The CDR3: CARSPSPRGTEAFF. CDR3 coding DNA: TGTGCCAGAAGCCCGTCTCCTAGGGGCACTGAAGCTTTCTTT.

CDR3 in amino acids: CATSRVGGREETQYF. For the CDR3, the DNA is TGTGCCACCAGCAGAGTAGGCGGCAGAGAAGAGACCCAGTACTTC. This chain uses TRBV15 with TRBJ2-5, with D unresolved. Looked up from germline, CDR1 is LNHNV and CDR2 is YYDKDF (reference sequence). V was pared by 1 base and J by 3 bases, with 12 bases between. This CDR3 spans 15 amino acids.

The rearrangement links TRBV6-4 to TRBJ1-1; D unclear. The V gene's germline CDR1 is MRHNA and CDR2 SNTAGT. The CDR3 is 15 residues long. Deletions cut 0 bases from V and 5 bases from J, with 13 bases between. DNA for the CDR3: TGTGCCAGCAGTGACTCGTCGGCGGGGAGAACTGAAGCTTTCTTT. This gives the protein CASSDSSAGRTEAFF.

The chain uses TRBV5-4 and TRBJ2-5, with TRBD1 matching 10 bases. This CDR3 has 18 amino acids. Germline V gene data show CDR1 as SGHNT and CDR2 as YYREEE (reference sequence). The V gene end was trimmed by 4 bases and the J gene end by 0 bases; junction bases not matched to a gene: 12. CDR3 in amino acids: CASSPGTGVVQYQETQYF. CDR3 in DNA: TGTGCCAGCAGCCCCGGGACAGGGGTGGTCCAATACCAAGAGACCCAGTACTTC.

In this sample, this clone turned up once. This rearrangement joins TRBV28 to TRBJ2-3, with TRBD1 identical over 7 bases. V was clipped by 6 bases and J by 0 bases; unmatched bases: 6. CDR3 length equals 15 residues. Germline CDR1 reads MDHEN; CDR2 reads SYDVKM. The CDR3 loop reads CASRKTGASTDTQYF. In DNA, the CDR3 is TGTGCCAGCAGGAAAACAGGGGCGAGCACAGATACGCAGTATTTT.

This chain links TRBV7-2 with TRBJ1-2, with D unresolved. Trimming shortened V by 5 bases and J by 4 bases, and 17 bases separated the two germline ends. Germline values: CDR1 SGHTA, CDR2 FQGNSA. CDR3 length: 15 amino acids. The CDR3 spells CASSRRASSSYGYTF. In DNA form, the CDR3 reads TGTGCCAGCAGCCGGAGGGCCTCCTCAAGCTATGGCTACACCTTC. The whole variable domain, remainder taken from reference TRBV7-2 and TRBJ1-2, is GAGVSQSPSNKVTEKGKDVELRCDPISGHTALYWYRQSLGQGLEFLIYFQGNSAPDKSGLPSDRFSAERTGGSVSTLTIQRTQQEDSAVYLCASSRRASSSYGYTFGSGTRLTVV.

The V gene is TRBV27, the J gene TRBJ1-6; 9 bases match TRBD1. The V and J ends lost 5 bases and 6 bases, in that order; junction bases with no gene match: 5. Germline V gene data show CDR1 as MNHEY and CDR2 as SMNVEV (reference sequence). The CDR3 length is 15 residues. The CDR3 DNA reads as TGTGCCAGCAGTCTCCGGGACAGGGCTAATTCACCCCTCCACTTT. Protein: CASSLRDRANSPLHF.